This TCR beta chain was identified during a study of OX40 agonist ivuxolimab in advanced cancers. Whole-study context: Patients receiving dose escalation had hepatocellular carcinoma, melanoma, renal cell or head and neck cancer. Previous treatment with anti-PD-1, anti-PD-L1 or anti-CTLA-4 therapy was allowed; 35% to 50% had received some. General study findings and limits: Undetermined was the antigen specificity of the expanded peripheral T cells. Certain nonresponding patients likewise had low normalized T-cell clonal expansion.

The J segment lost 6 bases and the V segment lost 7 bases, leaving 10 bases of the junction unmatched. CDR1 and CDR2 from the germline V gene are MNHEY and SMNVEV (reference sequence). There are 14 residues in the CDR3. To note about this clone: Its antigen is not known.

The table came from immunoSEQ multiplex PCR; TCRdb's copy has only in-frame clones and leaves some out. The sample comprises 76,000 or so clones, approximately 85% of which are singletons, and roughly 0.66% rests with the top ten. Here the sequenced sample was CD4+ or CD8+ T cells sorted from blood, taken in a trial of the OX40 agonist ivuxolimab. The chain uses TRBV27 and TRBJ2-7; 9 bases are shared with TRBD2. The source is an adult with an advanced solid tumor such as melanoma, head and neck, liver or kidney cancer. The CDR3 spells CASTRSASGAEQYF. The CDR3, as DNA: TGTGCCAGCACCCGCAGCGCTAGCGGGGCCGAGCAGTACTTC.